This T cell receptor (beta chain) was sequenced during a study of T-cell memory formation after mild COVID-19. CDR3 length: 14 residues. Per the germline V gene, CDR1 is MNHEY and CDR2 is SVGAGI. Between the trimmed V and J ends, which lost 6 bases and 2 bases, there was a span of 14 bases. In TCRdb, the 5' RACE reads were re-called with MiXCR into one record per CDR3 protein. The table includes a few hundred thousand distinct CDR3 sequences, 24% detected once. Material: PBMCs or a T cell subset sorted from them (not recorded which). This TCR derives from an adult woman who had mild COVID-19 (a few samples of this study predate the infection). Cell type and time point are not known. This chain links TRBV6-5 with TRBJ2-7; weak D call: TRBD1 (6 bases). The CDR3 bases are TGTGCCAGCAGCCGCGGACAGACTACCTACGAGCAGTACTTC. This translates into CASSRGQTTYEQYF.